Described below is a single TCR beta chain sequence and its context. This table comes from immunoSEQ multiplex PCR, and its TCRdb copy is limited to in-frame clones, with some not included. The sample carries roughly 140,000 clones, 65% to 90% recorded once. The entry originates in a study of blood T cell repertoires in COVID-19. Trimming removed 7 bases at V and 5 bases at J, with 14 bases between. This CDR3 contains 13 residues. Specimen: peripheral blood. The chain links TRBV12-3 or TRBV12-4 to TRBJ2-5; D is perhaps TRBD2 (5 bases). The receptor's source is a man aged 60-69 years with active or convalescent COVID-19. The CDR3 coding sequence is TGTGCCAGCACCCCGGAGGTGGGGGAGACCCAGTACTTC. It yields the protein CASTPEVGETQYF.